Listed below are T cell receptor beta chains from one sample, sequenced in a study of OX40 agonist ivuxolimab in advanced cancers. The protocol was immunoSEQ multiplex PCR, while the TCRdb copy is restricted to in-frame clones and leaves out a portion. Of about 40,000 clones detected, approximately 80% appear once; the ten largest clones hold less than 2%. The material sequenced was CD4+ or CD8+ T cells sorted from blood, taken in a trial of the OX40 agonist ivuxolimab. The source is an adult with an advanced solid tumor such as melanoma, head and neck, liver or kidney cancer. Each CDR3 is given with its conserved first and last residue. Fields, in order: J gene, D gene, V gene, clone size, CDR3 DNA, CDR3 protein. A D gene is named only where the DNA matches it firmly. Not every row has a clone size; where given, it reads once, few, many or a size class.

J: TRBJ2-3
D: TRBD2
V: TRBV11-3
size: NA
DNA: TGTGCCAGCAGCTCGCGGGGGGGCGGCACAGATACGCAGTATTTT
CDR3: CASSSRGGGTDTQYF

J: TRBJ2-5
D: NA
V: TRBV7-2
size: NA
DNA: TGTGCCAGCGGGCCCCCCGACAGATTTAGGGAGACCCAGTACTTC
CDR3: CASGPPDRFRETQYF

J: TRBJ2-5
D: TRBD2
V: TRBV11-3
size: NA
DNA: TGTGCCAGCAGCTCGGGACTAGCGGGAGAGACCCAGTACTTC
CDR3: CASSSGLAGETQYF

J: TRBJ2-5
D: TRBD1
V: TRBV7-9
size: NA
DNA: TGTGCCAGCTCCTCGAACAGGGGGCCCCAAGAGACCCAGTACTTC
CDR3: CASSSNRGPQETQYF

J: TRBJ2-7
D: TRBD2
V: TRBV2
size: NA
DNA: TGTGCCAGCACCGGGACTAGCGGGGGGGTCTCTTACGAGCAGTACTTC
CDR3: CASTGTSGGVSYEQYF

J: TRBJ1-5
D: NA
V: TRBV30
size: NA
DNA: TGTGCCTGGAGTGTACAAGGGGGCAATCAGCCCCAGCATTTT
CDR3: CAWSVQGGNQPQHF

J: TRBJ2-4
D: TRBD2
V: TRBV7-2
size: NA
DNA: TGTGCCAGCAGCTCCCCGGGACTAGCGGACGGGATTCAGTACTTC
CDR3: CASSSPGLADGIQYF

J: TRBJ1-2
D: NA
V: TRBV19
size: once
DNA: TGTGCCAGAACCATACGGGGGGAGGTTGGCCCTACCCTCGATGGCTACACCTTC
CDR3: CARTIRGEVGPTLDGYTF

J: TRBJ2-7
D: NA
V: TRBV7-2
size: NA
DNA: TGTGCCAGCAGCTCGACGGCAGGGGCTGGTCGTCTTGAGCAGTACTTC
CDR3: CASSSTAGAGRLEQYF

J: TRBJ1-6
D: NA
V: TRBV19
size: NA
DNA: TGTGCCAGTAGTATTATGGGTACCCAACCGGGTTCACCCCTCCACTTT
CDR3: CASSIMGTQPGSPLHF

J: TRBJ2-5
D: TRBD2
V: TRBV4-2
size: NA
DNA: TGTGCCAGCAGCTTGTACAGACTAGCGGATATTTTCGAGACCCAGTACTTC
CDR3: CASSLYRLADIFETQYF

J: TRBJ1-2
D: TRBD1
V: TRBV19
size: few
DNA: TGTGCCAGTCAGGACCCGGGACAGGGGAACTGGGGCTACACCTTC
CDR3: CASQDPGQGNWGYTF

J: TRBJ2-3
D: NA
V: TRBV5-1
size: NA
DNA: TGCGCCAGCAGCTTGGTGGGACTTAACACAGATACGCAGTATTTT
CDR3: CASSLVGLNTDTQYF

J: TRBJ2-1
D: NA
V: TRBV27
size: few
DNA: TGTGCCAGCAGTTTAAGAGGGAGCTCCTACAATGAGCAGTTCTTC
CDR3: CASSLRGSSYNEQFF

J: TRBJ2-1
D: TRBD2
V: TRBV7-2
size: NA
DNA: TGTGCCAGCAGCCCTCGGACTAGCGGGGGTATCCGGGATGAGCAGTTCTTC
CDR3: CASSPRTSGGIRDEQFF

J: TRBJ1-5
D: TRBD1
V: TRBV30
size: NA
DNA: TGTGCCTGGACCCCCGACAGGGGGCTGGGCAATCAGCCCCAGCATTTT
CDR3: CAWTPDRGLGNQPQHF

J: TRBJ2-5
D: TRBD1
V: TRBV18
size: NA
DNA: TGTGCCAGCTCACCAAGACAGGGGGATCAAGAGACCCAGTACTTC
CDR3: CASSPRQGDQETQYF

J: TRBJ2-6
D: TRBD1
V: TRBV4-1
size: NA
DNA: TGCGCCAGCAGCCAAGATCCCGGACAGGCCGCCTCTGGGGCCAACGTCCTGACTTTC
CDR3: CASSQDPGQAASGANVLTF

J: TRBJ2-3
D: TRBD2
V: TRBV10-3
size: NA
DNA: TGTGCCATCAGTGATAGCGGGGGGCCCGACACAGATACGCAGTATTTT
CDR3: CAISDSGGPDTDTQYF

J: TRBJ2-7
D: TRBD1
V: TRBV18
size: NA
DNA: TGTGCCAGCTCAGCCGGGACAGGGGGCCACGAGCAGTACTTC
CDR3: CASSAGTGGHEQYF

J: TRBJ1-1
D: NA
V: TRBV19
size: NA
DNA: TGTGCCAGTAGTATAGACAGCTACTACACTGAAGCTTTCTTT
CDR3: CASSIDSYYTEAFF

J: TRBJ2-3
D: TRBD2
V: TRBV9
size: NA
DNA: TGTGCCAGCAGCGTCCGCCTCGGAGGGGGACTAGCAGATACGCAGTATTTT
CDR3: CASSVRLGGGLADTQYF